The clone carrying this TCR beta chain came up a few times. Its antigen remains unidentified. The Oncomine TCR Beta short-read assay was applied to DNA of cultured CD4+ T cells. Extraction of genomic DNA was performed on cultured CD4+ T cells. TCRdb analysed the PCR reads with MiXCR anew, one entry per CDR3 protein. Of around 11,000 distinct CDR3 sequences listed, 40% to 50% are singletons. This specimen belongs to a study of vaccination and CD4 T cells after COVID-19. Study summary: The convalescents comprised six males and four females, two of them Hispanic.

Treatment indicated: approximately nine-day PBMC culture with coronavirus spike peptide pools or control peptides (ViraFEST assay). Under the ViraFEST approach, antigen-specific T cells were expanded with peptide pools and TCRs subsequently sequenced. The CDR3 has 14 residues. J was trimmed by 9 bases and V by 10 bases; bases with no gene match: 11. The germline gives CDR1 LNHDA, CDR2 SQIVND (reference sequence). Sequenced: CD4+ T cells from blood, cultured in vitro. This clonotype was sampled from a human donor who had recovered from COVID-19. The chain links TRBV19 to TRBJ2-1, with 11 positions matching TRBD1. Here the CDR3 reads CATRRTGGEGEQFF. The CDR3 bases are TGTGCCACCAGACGGACAGGGGGCGAGGGTGAGCAGTTCTTC.